The 30 T cell receptor beta chains presented below share a single source sample, sequenced in a study of T cells in tuberculosis. After thawing and overnight rest, PBMC were stained with GMM-loaded CD1B tetramer, viability dye and anti-CD3 for sorting. C32 glucose monomycolate from Rhodococcus equi was loaded onto the CD1B tetramers. Repertoires were generated with immunoSEQ multiplex PCR, while TCRdb's copy carries only in-frame clones and drops some. This table holds roughly 92,000 clones, around 90% found once. The sequenced sample was CD1b-GMM tetramer-negative cells sorted from PBMCs. These receptors originate from an adult woman with latent tuberculosis.

The V and J genes are TRBV5-4 and TRBJ2-1, with a tentative D call TRBD2 (6 bases). CDR3 length: 18 residues. Germline V gene sequence: CDR1 SGHNT, CDR2 YYREEE (reference sequence). Trimming left V 0 bases short and J 12 bases short, with 28 bases between. The CDR3 DNA reads as TGTGCCAGCAGCTTGGCCCCAATTGGCGGGGCGGACCTAGGGGTGCAGTTCTTC. Its translation: CASSLAPIGGADLGVQFF. Full variable domain (remainder filled in from reference TRBV5-4 and TRBJ2-1): ETGVTQSPTHLIKTRGQQVTLRCSSQSGHNTVSWYQQALGQGPQFIFQYYREEENGRGNFPPRFSGLQFPNYSSELNVNALELDDSALYLCASSLAPIGGADLGVQFFGPGTRLTVL.

The J gene is TRBJ1-2, the V gene TRBV4-3, with D possibly TRBD1 on 5 matching bases. The CDR3 contains 18 residues. The ends were cut back, 2 bases at V and 8 bases at J, with 27 bases in the middle. The germline V gene encodes CDR1 LGHNA and CDR2 YSLEER. The DNA of the CDR3 is TGCGCCAGCAGCCAAAGATTGGAGGCATACCGGGGGGGAGGAGGCTACACCTTC. Translation gives CASSQRLEAYRGGGGYTF.

The chain carries TRBV11-2 and TRBJ2-5, with TRBD2 matching over 9 bases. The J call may be mistaken, given a closer DNA end match to TRBJ2-7. The CDR3 has 13 amino acids. Germline V gene sequence: CDR1 SGHAT, CDR2 FQNNGV. CDR3 DNA: TGTGCCAGCAGCTTGGGGGGACTAGCCGAGCAGTACTTC. It specifies CASSLGGLAEQYF.

On this clone: The germline gene is not matched at one end of the junction; a read error may be the cause. CDR3 DNA sequence: TGCGCCAGCAGACAAGGAGAGACAGGGGGCCACAATGAGCAGTTCTTC. It specifies CASRQGETGGHNEQFF. The chain combines TRBV4-1 with TRBJ2-1; 10 bases match TRBD1. The germline V gene encodes CDR1 MGHRA and CDR2 YSYEKL. This CDR3 contains 16 residues.

J is TRBJ2-7 and V is TRBV6-1; D is unclear. In germline, CDR1 is MNHNS, CDR2 SASEGT. There are 11 residues in the CDR3. The V end was cut by 3 bases, the J end by 7 bases, with 7 bases between. DNA of the CDR3: TGTGCCAGCAGTGAGACGAGGGAGCAGTACGTC. This encodes CASSETREQYV.

The chain recombines TRBV2 with TRBJ2-3; 15 nucleotides agree with TRBD2. Trimming took 7 bases from V and 0 from J; bases not matched to a gene: 8. The CDR3 length is 18 residues. Germline V gives CDR1 SNHLY, CDR2 FYNNEI. This CDR3 is CASTTGLAGGPSTDTQYF. DNA of the CDR3: TGTGCCAGCACCACCGGACTAGCGGGGGGGCCGAGCACAGATACGCAGTATTTT. Combining the CDR3 with reference TRBV2 and TRBJ2-3 gives the whole variable domain EPEVTQTPSHQVTQMGQEVILRCVPISNHLYFYWYRQILGQKVEFLVSFYNNEISEKSEIFDDQFSVERPDGSNFTLKIRSTKLEDSAMYFCASTTGLAGGPSTDTQYFGPGTRLTVL.

CDR3 bases: TGTGCCAGCAGCCGATCAGGGGATTCTGGCGAGACCCAGTACTTC. It yields the protein CASSRSGDSGETQYF. This chain uses TRBV2 with TRBJ2-5; tentatively, D is TRBD1 (6 bases). From germline, CDR1 is SNHLY and CDR2 FYNNEI. V lost 6 bases and J lost 5, with 19 bases in between. The CDR3 spans 15 residues.

The chain carries TRBV4-1 and TRBJ1-2, with unresolved D. Deletions cut 2 bases from V and 6 bases from J, with 13 bases between. The CDR3 spans 14 residues. Germline V lookup: CDR1 MGHRA, CDR2 YSYEKL. The CDR3 reads CASSQIDRGNGYTF. CDR3 DNA sequence: TGCGCCAGCAGCCAAATAGACCGAGGGAATGGCTACACCTTC.

V usage is TRBV7-2 and J usage is TRBJ2-5; possible D gene TRBD2, 7 bases. The V and J ends lost 5 bases and 4 bases respectively, with 14 bases between them. The CDR3 contains 14 residues. The germline V gene has CDR1 SGHTA and CDR2 FQGNSA. The CDR3 nucleotides are TGTGCCAGCAGCCCAACAGGGAGGGGAGAGACCCAGTACTTC. It codes for CASSPTGRGETQYF.

The chain combines TRBV15 with TRBJ2-7, with a tentative D call TRBD2 (6 bases). The CDR3 is made up of 17 amino acids. The ends were cut back, 5 bases at V and 1 base at J, with 21 bases in the middle. CDR1 is LNHNV and CDR2 is YYDKDF in the germline V gene (reference sequence). In nucleotides, the CDR3 is TGTGCCACCAGCCGACACTCCCAGTTTGCGGGGTCCTACGAGCAGTACGTC. It is translated as CATSRHSQFAGSYEQYV.

The V and J genes are TRBV4-2 and TRBJ1-4, with D hard to call. Germline loops: CDR1 LGHNA, CDR2 YNFKEQ. V gave up 1 base and J gave up 3 bases, with 6 bases separating them. CDR3 length equals 14 residues. The CDR3 nucleotides read TGTGCCAGCAGCCAAGGGGAGTCTAATGAAAAACTGTTTTTT. Amino acid sequence: CASSQGESNEKLFF.

The V and J genes are TRBV9 and TRBJ2-3; 10 bases line up with TRBD2. Germline-derived CDR1 and CDR2 are SGDLS and YYNGEE. This CDR3 spans 14 amino acids. The V and J ends lost 8 bases and 0 bases, in that order; junction bases with no gene match: 3. CDR3 in amino acids: CASSSGGSTDTQYF. The CDR3 DNA sequence: TGTGCCAGTAGTAGCGGGGGGAGCACAGATACGCAGTATTTT. Drawing the rest from reference TRBV9 and TRBJ2-3, the complete variable domain is DSGVTQTPKHLITATGQRVTLRCSPRSGDLSVYWYQQSLDQGLQFLIQYYNGEERAKGNILERFSAQQFPDLHSELNLSSLELGDSALYFCASSSGGSTDTQYFGPGTRLTVL.

The rearrangement uses TRBV7-2 and TRBJ1-1, with 8 positions matching TRBD1. There are 16 residues in the CDR3. The J segment lost 5 bases and the V segment lost 6 bases, leaving 14 bases of the junction unmatched. Germline V gives CDR1 SGHTA, CDR2 FQGNSA. CDR3: CASSSVQGAPLTEAFF. CDR3 nucleotides: TGTGCCAGCAGTTCAGTGCAGGGGGCGCCTTTAACTGAAGCTTTCTTT.

The rearrangement uses TRBV7-9 and TRBJ2-5; 10 positions agree with TRBD2. The CDR3 has 14 amino acids. Looked up from germline, CDR1 is SEHNR and CDR2 is FQNEAQ (reference sequence). With V trimmed by 4 bases and J by 5 bases, 4 bases remained unmatched. CDR3 sequence reads: CASSYGTSEETQYF. The CDR3 DNA follows: TGTGCCAGCAGCTACGGGACTAGCGAGGAGACCCAGTACTTC.

The chain carries TRBV5-1 and TRBJ1-2, with D unresolved. The CDR3 runs to 15 residues. Trimming removed 1 base at V and 0 bases at J, with 10 bases between. The V gene's germline CDR1 is SGHRS and CDR2 YFSETQ. The CDR3 nucleotides are TGCGCCAGCAGCTTGTCCGGGGTTGCTAACTATGGCTACACCTTC. Protein product: CASSLSGVANYGYTF.

The V call is TRBV7-9, the J call TRBJ2-5, with D uncertain. The CDR3 is made up of 14 amino acids. Germline CDR1 is SEHNR and CDR2 is FQNEAQ (reference sequence). Between the trimmed V and J ends, which lost 1 base and 3 bases, there was a span of 9 bases. The CDR3 protein is CASSLVAAKETQYF. CDR3 coding DNA: TGTGCCAGCAGCTTAGTAGCTGCCAAAGAGACCCAGTACTTC.

The chain uses TRBV13 and TRBJ2-3, with D possibly being TRBD1 (6 bases). V lost 3 bases, J lost 3 bases, and 10 bases lay in between. The V gene's germline CDR1 is PRHDT and CDR2 FYEKMQ (reference sequence). The length of the CDR3 is 14 residues. In DNA form, the CDR3 reads TGTGCCAGCAGCTTCGGCAGGGGTACAGATACGCAGTATTTT. This translates into CASSFGRGTDTQYF. The full variable domain, completed using reference TRBV13 and TRBJ2-3, is AAGVIQSPRHLIKEKRETATLKCYPIPRHDTVYWYQQGPGQDPQFLISFYEKMQSDKGSIPDRFSAQQFSDYHSELNMSSLELGDSALYFCASSFGRGTDTQYFGPGTRLTVL.

The chain carries TRBV28 and TRBJ2-3; 7 bases are shared with TRBD1. In germline, CDR1 is MDHEN, CDR2 SYDVKM. Germline trimming cut 6 bases from V and 0 bases from J; bases unmatched to any gene: 3. The CDR3 contains 14 residues. The CDR3 sequence: CASRPTGSTDTQYF. The CDR3 DNA sequence: TGTGCCAGCAGACCGACAGGGAGCACAGATACGCAGTATTTT.

The chain links TRBV28 to TRBJ1-5; D is ambiguous. This CDR3 region has 15 residues. Germline V CDR1 and CDR2: MDHEN, SYDVKM. Trimming took 4 bases from V and 1 from J, leaving 11 bases between them. The chain's CDR3 is CASSSTPRSNQPQHF. The CDR3 nucleotides read TGTGCCAGCAGTTCAACCCCCAGGAGCAATCAGCCCCAGCATTTT.

The chain links TRBV6-1 to TRBJ2-4, with D tentatively TRBD1 (5 bases). CDR1 is MNHNS, CDR2 SASEGT, per germline. Between the trimmed V and J ends, which lost 2 bases and 6 bases, there was a span of 5 bases. CDR3 size: 12 residues. The CDR3 DNA is TGTGCCAGCAGTGAAACAGGAAACATTCAGTACTTC. Protein sequence: CASSETGNIQYF.

V and J are TRBV27 and TRBJ1-5; no reliable D call. Germline-derived CDR1 and CDR2 are MNHEY and SMNVEV (reference sequence). The ends were cut back, 2 bases at V and 1 base at J, with 12 bases in the middle. The CDR3 is made up of 16 amino acids. The CDR3 loop reads CASSLEYGGSNQPQHF. The CDR3, as DNA: TGTGCCAGCAGTTTAGAATATGGAGGGAGCAATCAGCCCCAGCATTTT.

The chain is built from TRBV27 and TRBJ2-5, with TRBD2 identical over 11 bases. Per germline, CDR1 MNHEY and CDR2 SMNVEV (reference sequence). The CDR3 runs 15 residues. Trimming at V came to 4 bases and at J to 5 bases, leaving 6 bases not matched to a gene. This CDR3 is CASSSGTSGSETQYF. CDR3 DNA sequence: TGTGCCAGCAGTTCGGGGACTAGCGGATCTGAGACCCAGTACTTC.

J is TRBJ1-3 and V is TRBV7-2; 10 bases agree with TRBD1. The CDR3 contains 14 residues. V shed 5 bases and J 3 bases; nucleotides not matched to a gene: 1. Germline lookup yields CDR1 SGHTA and CDR2 FQGNSA. Here the CDR3 DNA reads TGTGCCAGCAGCGACAGGGGGCTTGGAAACACCATATATTTT. It yields the protein CASSDRGLGNTIYF.

The CDR3 DNA reads TGTGCCAGCAGCCAAAGGACTGAATTGTGGGAGCAGTACGTC. As protein: CASSQRTELWEQYV. The V call is TRBV6-5, the J call TRBJ2-7; a possible D gene is TRBD2 (5 bases). Trimming took off 6 bases at V and 7 bases at J, with 19 bases between the two ends. This CDR3 region has 14 residues. The germline V gene encodes CDR1 MNHEY and CDR2 SVGAGI.

The chain couples TRBV4-1 to TRBJ2-3, with 13 positions matching TRBD2. Looked up from germline, CDR1 is MGHRA and CDR2 is YSYEKL. The length of the CDR3 is 18 residues. The V gene end was trimmed by 4 bases and the J gene end by 1 base; junction bases not matched to a gene: 8. The DNA for the CDR3 is TGCGCCAGCAGCCCTGTCCCCGGGACTAGCGGGGGCACAGATACGCAGTATTTT. Translation: CASSPVPGTSGGTDTQYF.

The chain joins TRBV6-5 to TRBJ2-3; weak D call: TRBD2 (6 bases). The CDR3 covers 15 residues. Germline values: CDR1 MNHEY, CDR2 SVGAGI. V was pared by 0 bases and J by 2 bases, with 9 bases between. CDR3 DNA sequence: TGTGCCAGCAGTTACTCGGCGGGGTACACAGATACGCAGTATTTT. It is translated as CASSYSAGYTDTQYF.

As regards this clone: This specimen includes other DNA sequences encoding the same CDR3. The chain links TRBV7-9 to TRBJ1-5; TRBD1 aligns across 7 bases. Germline CDR1 and CDR2: SEHNR and FQNEAQ (reference sequence). The CDR3 extends over 14 amino acids. Trimming cost V 5 bases and J 1 base; bases outside gene matches: 2. The CDR3 region is CASSPTGSNQPQHF. The CDR3 region has the DNA TGTGCCAGCAGCCCGACAGGGAGCAATCAGCCCCAGCATTTT.

The chain combines TRBV7-9 with TRBJ2-7; 8 nucleotides align to TRBD1. V lost 5 bases, J lost 2 bases, and 5 bases stayed unmatched. Germline CDR1 is SEHNR and CDR2 is FQNEAQ (reference sequence). CDR3 length equals 14 residues. For the CDR3, the DNA is TGTGCCAGCAGCGGAGGACAGGGCGCCTACGAGCAGTACTTC. Its protein product is CASSGGQGAYEQYF.

The chain employs TRBV11-3 and TRBJ1-3, with a tentative D call TRBD1 (5 bases). Per the germline V gene, CDR1 is SGHNT and CDR2 is YENEEA. The CDR3 is 19 amino acids. The CDR3 nucleotides read TGTGCTCTACAAGTTGGGCACACCCCTGAAGGGGAAGGTGGAAACACCATATATTTT. Its translation: CALQVGHTPEGEGGNTIYF.

The J gene is TRBJ2-1, the V gene TRBV6-5, with D maybe TRBD2 (6 bases). The germline V gene encodes CDR1 MNHEY and CDR2 SVGAGI. The CDR3 is 12 residues long. The ends were cut back, 3 bases at V and 10 bases at J, with 10 bases in the middle. CDR3 sequence: CASSYSRGEQFF. The CDR3 coding sequence is TGTGCCAGCAGTTATAGTCGGGGGGAGCAGTTCTTC.